This TCR beta chain was captured in a study of T-cell reconstitution after alpha-beta-depleted transplantation in children. V was pared by 1 base and J by 0 bases, with 4 bases between. The germline CDR1 and CDR2 sequences are SGHVS and FNYEAQ. The CDR3 is made up of 14 amino acids. Unique molecular identifiers were incorporated when the TCRbeta library was constructed. TCRdb called the PCR reads again in MiXCR, with one record for every CDR3 protein. The table lists 780,000 or so distinct CDR3 sequences, roughly 15% of them singletons, with about 5% in the top ten. The sequencing here drew on PBMCs, mostly from graft donor cells, taken 360 days after TCRalphabeta/CD19-depleted stem cell transplant. This sequence was found in a male patient between 5 and 17 years old who had a stem cell transplant for acute lymphoblastic leukemia, so the T cells may come from the graft donor. The chain combines TRBV7-6 with TRBJ1-3, with D hard to call. CDR3 bases: TGTGCCAGCAGCTTAGTCCACTCTGGAAACACCATATATTTT. It specifies CASSLVHSGNTIYF.